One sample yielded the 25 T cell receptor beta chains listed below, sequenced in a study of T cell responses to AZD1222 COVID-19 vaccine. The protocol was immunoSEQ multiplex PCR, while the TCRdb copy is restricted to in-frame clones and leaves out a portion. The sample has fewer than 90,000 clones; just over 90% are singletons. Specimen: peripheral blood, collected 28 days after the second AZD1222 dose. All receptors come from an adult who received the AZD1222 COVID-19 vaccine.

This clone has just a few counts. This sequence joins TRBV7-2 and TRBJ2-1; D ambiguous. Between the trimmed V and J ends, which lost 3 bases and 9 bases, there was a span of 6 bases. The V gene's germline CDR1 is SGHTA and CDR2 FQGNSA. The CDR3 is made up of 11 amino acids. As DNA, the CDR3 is TGTGCCAGCAGCTTGTTCGGTGAGCAGTTCTTC. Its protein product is CASSLFGEQFF.

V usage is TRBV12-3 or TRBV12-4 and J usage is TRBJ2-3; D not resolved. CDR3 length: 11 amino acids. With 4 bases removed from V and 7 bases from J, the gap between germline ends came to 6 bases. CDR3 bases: TGTGCCAGCAGTTCACCTAATACGCAGTATTTT. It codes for CASSSPNTQYF.

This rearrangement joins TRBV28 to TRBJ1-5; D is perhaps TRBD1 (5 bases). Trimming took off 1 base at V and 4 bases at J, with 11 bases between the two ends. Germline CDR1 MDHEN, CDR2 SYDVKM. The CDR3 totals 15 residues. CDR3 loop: CASSLSGGGNQPQHF. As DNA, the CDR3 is TGTGCCAGCAGTTTATCGGGGGGGGGAAATCAGCCCCAGCATTTT.

The CDR3 loop reads CASSLTGRTDTEAFF. The CDR3 nucleotides read TGTGCCAGCAGCTTGACAGGGAGGACGGACACTGAAGCTTTCTTT. The chain recombines TRBV5-6 with TRBJ1-1; TRBD1 is a possible D gene (6 bases). CDR1 and CDR2 (germline): SGHDT, YYEEEE. V was clipped by 1 base and J by 3 bases, with 13 bases between them. CDR3 size: 15 residues. The full variable domain, in which reference TRBV5-6 and TRBJ1-1 provide the parts outside the CDR3, is DAGVTQSPTHLIKTRGQQVTLRCSPKSGHDTVSWYQQALGQGPQFIFQYYEEEERQRGNFPDRFSGHQFPNYSSELNVNALLLGDSALYLCASSLTGRTDTEAFFGQGTRLTVV.

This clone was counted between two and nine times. Here the CDR3 DNA reads TGTGCCAGCAGTGAATTTAGCGGCACCGGGGAGCTGTTTTTT. This encodes CASSEFSGTGELFF. The rearrangement links TRBV2 to TRBJ2-2; TRBD2 might be the D (6 bases). Deletions cut 2 bases from V and 4 bases from J, with 8 bases between. Germline values: CDR1 SNHLY, CDR2 FYNNEI. This CDR3 region has 14 residues.

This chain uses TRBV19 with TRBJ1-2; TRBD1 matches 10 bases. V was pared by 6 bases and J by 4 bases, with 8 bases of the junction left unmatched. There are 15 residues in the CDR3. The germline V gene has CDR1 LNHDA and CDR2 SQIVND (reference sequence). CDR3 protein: CASSKGQGQPYGYTF. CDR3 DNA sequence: TGTGCCAGTAGCAAGGGACAGGGGCAGCCCTATGGCTACACCTTC.

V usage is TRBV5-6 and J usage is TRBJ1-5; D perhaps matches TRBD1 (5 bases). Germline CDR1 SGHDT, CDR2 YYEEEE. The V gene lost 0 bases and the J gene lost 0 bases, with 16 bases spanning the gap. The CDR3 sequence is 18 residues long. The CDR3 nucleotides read TGTGCCAGCAGCTTGGCCAAGGGGCGACAGATTAGCAATCAGCCCCAGCATTTT. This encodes CASSLAKGRQISNQPQHF.

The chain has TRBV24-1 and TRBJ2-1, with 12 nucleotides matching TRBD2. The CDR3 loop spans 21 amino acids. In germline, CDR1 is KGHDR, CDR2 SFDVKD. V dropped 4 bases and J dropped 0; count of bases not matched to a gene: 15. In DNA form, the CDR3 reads TGTGCCACCAGTGAACCTCCGGGGACTAGCGGGCGTCCGAGCTCCTACAATGAGCAGTTCTTC. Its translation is CATSEPPGTSGRPSSYNEQFF.

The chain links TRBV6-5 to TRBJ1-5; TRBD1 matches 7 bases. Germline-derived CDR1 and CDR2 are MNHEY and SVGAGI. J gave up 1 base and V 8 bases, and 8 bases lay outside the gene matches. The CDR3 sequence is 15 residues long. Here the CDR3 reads CASGGRGLSNQPQHF. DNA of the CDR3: TGTGCCAGCGGGGGGAGGGGGCTCAGCAATCAGCCCCAGCATTTT.

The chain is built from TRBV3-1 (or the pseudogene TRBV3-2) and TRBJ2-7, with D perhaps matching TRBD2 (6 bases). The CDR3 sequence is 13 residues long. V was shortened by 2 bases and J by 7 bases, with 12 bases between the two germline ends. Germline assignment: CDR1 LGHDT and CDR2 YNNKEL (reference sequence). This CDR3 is CASSQQLALEQYF. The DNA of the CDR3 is TGTGCCAGCAGCCAACAACTAGCATTGGAGCAGTACTTC.

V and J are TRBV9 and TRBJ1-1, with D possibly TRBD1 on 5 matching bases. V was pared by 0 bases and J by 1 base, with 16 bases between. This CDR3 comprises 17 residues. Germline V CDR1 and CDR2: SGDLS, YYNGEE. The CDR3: CASSVGVTGPENTEAFF. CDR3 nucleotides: TGTGCCAGCAGCGTAGGGGTTACAGGCCCGGAGAACACTGAAGCTTTCTTT.

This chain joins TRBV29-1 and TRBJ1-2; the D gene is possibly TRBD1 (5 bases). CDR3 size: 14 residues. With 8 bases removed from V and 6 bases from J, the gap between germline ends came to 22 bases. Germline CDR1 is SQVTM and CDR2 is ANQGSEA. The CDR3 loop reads CSRLPGRAPDGYTF. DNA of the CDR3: TGCAGCCGTTTGCCGGGCAGGGCACCGGATGGCTACACCTTC.

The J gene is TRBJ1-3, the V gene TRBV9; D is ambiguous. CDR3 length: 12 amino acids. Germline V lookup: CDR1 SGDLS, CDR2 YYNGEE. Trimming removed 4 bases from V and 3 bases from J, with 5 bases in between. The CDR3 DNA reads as TGTGCCAGCAGCCAAGTTGGAAACACCATATATTTT. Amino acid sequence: CASSQVGNTIYF.

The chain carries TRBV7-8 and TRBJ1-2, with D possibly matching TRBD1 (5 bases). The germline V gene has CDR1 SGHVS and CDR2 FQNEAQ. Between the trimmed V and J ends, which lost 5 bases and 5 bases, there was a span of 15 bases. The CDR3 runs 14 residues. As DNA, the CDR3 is TGTGCCAGCAGCCTCGGGGCAGCCCTATATGGCTACACCTTC. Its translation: CASSLGAALYGYTF. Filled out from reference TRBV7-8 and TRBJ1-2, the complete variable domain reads GAGVSQSPRYKVAKRGQDVALRCDPISGHVSLFWYQQALGQGPEFLTYFQNEAQLDKSGLPSDRFFAERPEGSVSTLKIQRTQQEDSAVYLCASSLGAALYGYTFGSGTRLTVV.

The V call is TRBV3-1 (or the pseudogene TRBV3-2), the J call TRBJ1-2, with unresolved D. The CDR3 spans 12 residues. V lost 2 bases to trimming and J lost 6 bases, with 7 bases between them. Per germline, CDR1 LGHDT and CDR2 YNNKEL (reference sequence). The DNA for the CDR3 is TGTGCCAGCAGCCAACTGGGGAATGGCTACACCTTC. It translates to CASSQLGNGYTF.

The CDR3 coding sequence is TGTGCCAGCAGCCATCGACAGTACACTGAAGCTTTCTTT. Translation gives CASSHRQYTEAFF. J is TRBJ1-1 and V is TRBV3-1 (or the pseudogene TRBV3-2), with D possibly matching TRBD1 (5 bases). The CDR3 extends over 13 amino acids. Germline V gene lookup returns CDR1 LGHDT and CDR2 YNNKEL (reference sequence). V dropped 3 bases and J dropped 3 bases, with 8 bases sitting between them.

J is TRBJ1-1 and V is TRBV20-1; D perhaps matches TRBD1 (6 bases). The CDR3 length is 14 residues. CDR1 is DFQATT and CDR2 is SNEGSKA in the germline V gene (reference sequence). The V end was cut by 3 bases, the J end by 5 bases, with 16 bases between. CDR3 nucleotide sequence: TGCAGTGCTAGTGGGGGCGGGGGAAGTACTGAAGCTTTCTTT. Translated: CSASGGGGSTEAFF.

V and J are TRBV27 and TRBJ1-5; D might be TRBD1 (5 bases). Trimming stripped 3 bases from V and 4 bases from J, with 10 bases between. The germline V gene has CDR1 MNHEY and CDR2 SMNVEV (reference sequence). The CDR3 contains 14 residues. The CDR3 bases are TGTGCCAGCAGTTTCGGGGGGGTTAATCAGCCCCAGCATTTT. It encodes CASSFGGVNQPQHF.

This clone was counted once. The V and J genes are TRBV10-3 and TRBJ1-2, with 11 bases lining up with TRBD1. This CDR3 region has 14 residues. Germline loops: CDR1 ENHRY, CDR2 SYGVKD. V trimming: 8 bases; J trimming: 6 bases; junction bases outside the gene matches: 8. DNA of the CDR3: TGTGCCATCTCCGAACGGGGACAGGGGGATGGCTACACCTTC. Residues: CAISERGQGDGYTF.

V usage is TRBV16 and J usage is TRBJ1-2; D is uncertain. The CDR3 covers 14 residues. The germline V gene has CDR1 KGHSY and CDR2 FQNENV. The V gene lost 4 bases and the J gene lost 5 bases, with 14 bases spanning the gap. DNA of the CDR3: TGTGCCAGCAGCCCTCGGGTTTTAGGGTATGGCTACACCTTC. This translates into CASSPRVLGYGYTF.

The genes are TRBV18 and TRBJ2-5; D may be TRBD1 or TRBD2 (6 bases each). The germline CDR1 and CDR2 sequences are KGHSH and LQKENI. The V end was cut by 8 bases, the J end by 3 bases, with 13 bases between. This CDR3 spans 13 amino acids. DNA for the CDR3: TGTGCCAGCGGAAGGGGGGCGGAAGAGACCCAGTACTTC. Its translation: CASGRGAEETQYF.

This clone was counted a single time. Here the CDR3 reads CASRDRAAYGYTF. CDR3 sequence (DNA): TGTGCCAGTAGGGACAGGGCGGCCTATGGCTACACCTTC. The gene calls are TRBV19 and TRBJ1-2; 8 nucleotides line up with TRBD1. Per germline, CDR1 LNHDA and CDR2 SQIVND (reference sequence). The ends lost 6 bases at V and 4 bases at J; junction bases unmatched: 4. This CDR3 spans 13 amino acids.

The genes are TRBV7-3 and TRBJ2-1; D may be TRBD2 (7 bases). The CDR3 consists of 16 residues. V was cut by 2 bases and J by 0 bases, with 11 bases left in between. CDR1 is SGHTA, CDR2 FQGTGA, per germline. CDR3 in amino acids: CASSLRGAGSYNEQFF. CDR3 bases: TGTGCCAGCAGCTTACGGGGGGCAGGCTCCTACAATGAGCAGTTCTTC.

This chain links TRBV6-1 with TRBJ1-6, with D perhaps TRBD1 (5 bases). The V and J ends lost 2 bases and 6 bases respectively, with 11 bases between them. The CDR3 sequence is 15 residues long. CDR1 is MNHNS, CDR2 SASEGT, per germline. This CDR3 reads CASSERETVNSPLHF. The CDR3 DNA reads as TGTGCCAGCAGTGAAAGGGAGACAGTTAATTCACCCCTCCACTTT.

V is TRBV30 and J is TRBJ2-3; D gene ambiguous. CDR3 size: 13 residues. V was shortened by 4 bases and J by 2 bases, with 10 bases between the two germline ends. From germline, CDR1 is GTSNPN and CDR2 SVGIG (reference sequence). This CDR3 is CAWTPGSTDTQYF. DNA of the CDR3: TGTGCCTGGACCCCGGGTTCCACAGATACGCAGTATTTT.